The source of this TCR beta chain is a study of control samples from healthy donors and cancer patients. TCRdb's copy holds only in-frame clones and misses some; the assay was immunoSEQ multiplex PCR. The repertoire consists of 190,000 or so clones, with 85% to 95% occurring once and the leading ten covering almost 1.5%. The CDR3 runs 15 residues. The germline V gene has CDR1 SGHVS and CDR2 FQNEAQ. With 0 bases removed from V and 13 bases from J, the gap between germline ends came to 19 bases. Sequencing was done on a sample of blood. The clonotype was recovered from a young man in good health. J is TRBJ1-5 and V is TRBV7-8; D remains unclear. The DNA for the CDR3 is TGTGCCAGCAGCTTAGCGCAATCTGCCCTAACGAATCAGCATTTT. Translating it yields CASSLAQSALTNQHF.